These T cell receptor beta chains were read from a single sample in a study of T cell responses to AZD1222 COVID-19 vaccine. Assay: immunoSEQ multiplex PCR; the TCRdb copy retains only in-frame clones and omits some. The table lists about 150,000 clones, roughly nine tenths of them singletons. The specimen was peripheral blood, collected on day 0 of AZD1222 vaccination. These receptors were obtained from an adult in good health. CDR3s include the opening cysteine and the closing phenylalanine or tryptophan. The D gene is left open where the match is weak. Size values are once, few and many counts, or a class for expanded clones, and some rows have none.

J: TRBJ2-7; length: 14; D: -; V: TRBV5-1; size: -; DNA: TGCGCCAGCAGCCCAGACAGGCCCTCCTACGAGCAGTACTTC; CDR3: CASSPDRPSYEQYF
J: TRBJ2-3; length: 15; D: -; V: TRBV5-4; size: -; DNA: TGTGCCAGCAGCTTGCCAGGGTTTAGCACAGATACGCAGTATTTT; CDR3: CASSLPGFSTDTQYF
J: TRBJ1-2; length: 18; D: -; V: TRBV19; size: -; DNA: TGTGCCAGTAGTATAGGTGGATATGGCCACAACAACGGCTATGGCTACACCTTC; CDR3: CASSIGGYGHNNGYGYTF
J: TRBJ1-1; length: 17; D: TRBD1; V: TRBV19; size: -; DNA: TGTGCCAGTAGTTTCCGGGACAGGGGGTCTGGGAACACTGAAGCTTTCTTT; CDR3: CASSFRDRGSGNTEAFF
J: TRBJ1-1; length: 14; D: -; V: TRBV19; size: few; DNA: TGTGCCAGTAGTATGGCCATGGGGGGCCCTGAAGCTTTCTTT; CDR3: CASSMAMGGPEAFF
J: TRBJ1-4; length: 14; D: -; V: TRBV6-5; size: once; DNA: TGTGCCAGCAGTTACTCGACAGCTAATGAAAAACTGTTTTTT; CDR3: CASSYSTANEKLFF
J: TRBJ1-4; length: 12; D: -; V: TRBV9; size: -; DNA: TGTGCCAGCAGCGTAGAAGGAGAAAAACTGTTTTTT; CDR3: CASSVEGEKLFF
J: TRBJ1-1; length: 15; D: -; V: TRBV18; size: -; DNA: TGTGCCAGCTCACCAATGGCCGGTTCCAACACTGAAGCTTTCTTT; CDR3: CASSPMAGSNTEAFF
J: TRBJ2-7; length: 14; D: -; V: TRBV5-6; size: -; DNA: TGTGCCAGCAGCTTCCGGGGCTATAGGGACGAGCAGTACTTC; CDR3: CASSFRGYRDEQYF
J: TRBJ2-7; length: 15; D: TRBD1; V: TRBV7-2; size: -; DNA: TGTGCCAGCAGCTTCCAGACAGGGACCTACTACGAGCAGTACTTC; CDR3: CASSFQTGTYYEQYF
J: TRBJ1-2; length: 13; D: TRBD1; V: TRBV27; size: -; DNA: TGTGCCAGCAGCGCTACAGGGGGCAGCGGCTACACCTTC; CDR3: CASSATGGSGYTF
J: TRBJ2-7; length: 14; D: -; V: TRBV25-1; size: -; DNA: TGTGCCAGCAGTGATTTACGGGTTTCCTACGAGCAGTACTTC; CDR3: CASSDLRVSYEQYF
J: TRBJ2-5; length: 10; D: -; V: TRBV2; size: -; DNA: TGTGCCAGCAGTGAGAGGACCCAGTACTTC; CDR3: CASSERTQYF
J: TRBJ2-7; length: 15; D: TRBD2; V: TRBV28; size: -; DNA: TGTGCCAGCAGTTTCCCTAGCGGGTGGACCTACGAGCAGTACTTC; CDR3: CASSFPSGWTYEQYF
J: TRBJ1-5; length: 15; D: -; V: TRBV2; size: -; DNA: TGTGCCAGCAGTCGGGGCGGGGGAAAGGGTCAGCCCCAGCATTTT; CDR3: CASSRGGGKGQPQHF
J: TRBJ2-2; length: 15; D: TRBD2; V: TRBV2; size: -; DNA: TGTGCCAGCAACCTAGCGGGGGGACGAGTCGGGGAGCTGTTTTTT; CDR3: CASNLAGGRVGELFF
J: TRBJ2-7; length: 13; D: TRBD2; V: TRBV12-3/TRBV12-4; size: once; DNA: TGTGCCACCACCCCGGGACTAGCGGGCGAGCAGTACTTC; CDR3: CATTPGLAGEQYF
J: TRBJ2-2; length: 16; D: TRBD2; V: TRBV5-6; size: once; DNA: TGTGCCAGCAGCTACAGACTAGCGGGAGTAGTCGGGGAGCTGTTTTTT; CDR3: CASSYRLAGVVGELFF
J: TRBJ1-1; length: 11; D: -; V: TRBV12-3/TRBV12-4; size: -; DNA: TGTGCCAGCAGCCCCAGGGTAGTAGCTTTCTTT; CDR3: CASSPRVVAFF
J: TRBJ2-5; length: 13; D: -; V: TRBV11-3; size: -; DNA: TGTGCCAGCAGCTTTAGCCCGGCAGAGACCCAGTACTTC; CDR3: CASSFSPAETQYF
J: TRBJ1-5; length: 14; D: -; V: TRBV30; size: -; DNA: TGTGCCTGGAGAAGGTCAGGGAGGAATCAGCCCCAGCATTTT; CDR3: CAWRRSGRNQPQHF
J: TRBJ1-1; length: 15; D: -; V: TRBV21-1; size: -; DNA: TGTGCCAGCAGCAAAGGTTCAGAGATGAACACTGAAGCTTTCTTT; CDR3: CASSKGSEMNTEAFF
J: TRBJ1-5; length: 13; D: TRBD1; V: TRBV6-5; size: -; DNA: TGTGCCAGCACCCCGGACAGGGGCCAGCCCCAGCATTTT; CDR3: CASTPDRGQPQHF
J: TRBJ2-7; length: 15; D: -; V: TRBV13; size: -; DNA: TGTGCCAGCAGCTTAGGGCTAGCAGATATCTACGGGCAGTACTTC; CDR3: CASSLGLADIYGQYF
J: TRBJ2-7; length: 16; D: -; V: TRBV2; size: -; DNA: TGTGCCAGCAGTGAATACGACTGGGACACTCCCTACGAGCAGTACTTC; CDR3: CASSEYDWDTPYEQYF
J: TRBJ2-1; length: 17; D: -; V: TRBV7-2; size: -; DNA: TGTGCCAGCAGCTTAGCGCCGGCGGGCAGCTCCTACAATGAGCAGTTCTTC; CDR3: CASSLAPAGSSYNEQFF
J: TRBJ1-1; length: 16; D: -; V: TRBV4-3; size: -; DNA: TGCGCCAGCAGCCAAGGAAGGGCCGGGAGTAACACTGAAGCTTTCTTT; CDR3: CASSQGRAGSNTEAFF
J: TRBJ1-2; length: 15; D: -; V: TRBV29-1; size: few; DNA: TGCAGCGTTGGAGACCGGGACCCTGCTCGGGGGGGCTACACCTTC; CDR3: CSVGDRDPARGGYTF
J: TRBJ1-2; length: 14; D: TRBD1; V: TRBV7-2; size: -; DNA: TGTGCCAGCAGCACGGGACAGACCAGTATGGGCTACACCTTC; CDR3: CASSTGQTSMGYTF
J: TRBJ1-3; length: 14; D: TRBD1; V: TRBV3-1/TRBV3-2; size: -; DNA: TGTGCCACCCTTGACAGGGGCGCTGGAAACACCATATATTTT; CDR3: CATLDRGAGNTIYF
J: TRBJ1-3; length: 15; D: -; V: TRBV30; size: once; DNA: TGTGCCTGGAGTATTAAAGGCTCCTCTGGAAACACCATATATTTT; CDR3: CAWSIKGSSGNTIYF